This TCR beta chain derives from a study of regulatory T cells in long-lasting Graves disease. This clonotype has a count of ten or more. The antigen is unknown. The germline gives CDR1 KGHDR, CDR2 SFDVKD. This CDR3 is built from 13 residues. V lost 3 bases to trimming and J lost 2 bases, with 6 bases between them. Time point of the sample: newly diagnosed GD, antithyroid drugs for less than 3 months. Making the TCR library involved RNA that had been extracted from PBMCs. Arm-PCR of CDR3 regions and iRepertoire HTBI primers were the basis on which TCR beta libraries were built. TCRdb recomputed calls from the multiplex PCR reads with MiXCR, one row per CDR3 protein. The sample lists about 540,000 distinct CDR3 sequences, about 13% occurring once. The study's findings and limits: Persistent Graves' cases showed lower TCR diversity than newly diagnosed cases.

The sample also formed part of further work on T cells in Graves' hyperthyroidism and ophthalmopathy. That paper states: Among clonotypes expanded in thyroid above 0.001, most were also found in blood.

The source material was peripheral blood mononuclear cells (PBMCs), sampled at new diagnosis, from a patient treated with antithyroid drugs. The chain recombines TRBV24-1 with TRBJ1-2; D may be TRBD1 (6 bases). This receptor was identified in a young man with Graves disease. The CDR3 coding sequence is TGTGCCACCAGTGATCAGGGGAACTATGGCTACACCTTC. It is translated as CATSDQGNYGYTF.